The 32 T cell receptor beta chains presented below share a single source sample, sequenced in a study of spatial heterogeneity in lung cancer. Time point defined: sample taken at primary tumor resection. In each case, whole RNA from tumor, nontumor lung or frozen PBMC was sequenced unsorted. TCRdb ran MiXCR on the 5' RACE reads and lists one entry per CDR3 protein. The sample holds tens of thousands of distinct CDR3 sequences; over 9.5% are singletons and the top ten take roughly 39%. The sample consisted of PBMCs, taken at surgery. Receptors originate from a male donor with early-stage non-small cell lung cancer.

The V and J genes are TRBV19 and TRBJ1-5; 7 nucleotides match TRBD1. Germline-derived CDR1 and CDR2 are LNHDA and SQIVND (reference sequence). The length of the CDR3 is 14 residues. V gave up 0 bases and J gave up 4 bases; unmatched junction bases: 0. CDR3 amino acids: CASSIDRGNQPQHF. As DNA, the CDR3 is TGTGCCAGTAGTATAGACAGGGGGAATCAGCCCCAGCATTTT.

The chain links TRBV4-3 to TRBJ2-7, with TRBD1 as a possible D gene (6 bases). This CDR3 has 15 amino acids. Trimming cost V 1 base and J 2 bases, with 12 bases left between them. CDR1 and CDR2 from the germline V gene are LGHNA and YSLEER. The CDR3 loop reads CASSQGSTGTYEQYF. In nucleotides, the CDR3 is TGCGCCAGCAGCCAAGGTTCAACAGGGACCTACGAGCAGTACTTC.

The rearrangement uses TRBV5-1 and TRBJ2-7; 8 nucleotides agree with TRBD2. The CDR3 has 15 residues. Per the germline V gene, CDR1 is SGHRS and CDR2 is YFSETQ. V trimming: 4 bases; J trimming: 3 bases; junction bases outside the gene matches: 9. The CDR3 coding sequence is TGCGCCAGCAGCCCGGGAAATAGCGGGGTCTACGAGCAGTACTTC. Its protein product is CASSPGNSGVYEQYF.

At least ten counts were recorded for this clonotype. The V call is TRBV15, the J call TRBJ2-3; 10 nucleotides align to TRBD2. Germline CDR1 reads LNHNV; CDR2 reads YYDKDF (reference sequence). This CDR3 has 16 residues. The ends lost 4 bases at V and 6 bases at J; junction bases unmatched: 10. Here the CDR3 reads CATSTAASGGGDTQYF. The CDR3 region has the DNA TGTGCCACCAGCACAGCAGCTAGCGGGGGTGGGGATACGCAGTATTTT.

This clonotype was observed at least ten times. As DNA, the CDR3 is TGTGCCAGCAGTTACGGACATATACAAGAGACCCAGTACTTC. Translated, it gives CASSYGHIQETQYF. V and J are TRBV12-3 or TRBV12-4 and TRBJ2-5; D is possibly TRBD1 (5 bases). The CDR3 spans 14 residues. V lost 4 bases, J lost 2 bases, and 11 bases lay in between.

This clonotype appeared a single time. It may be a read error: a sequence one base away is much more abundant. This sequence joins TRBV7-8 and TRBJ2-7; D is ambiguous. The CDR3 spans 13 residues. Germline CDR1 and CDR2: SGHVS and FQNEAQ. CDR3: CTSSFTSNYEQYF. DNA for the CDR3: TGTACCAGCAGCTTCACGTCGAACTACGAGCAGTACTTC.

This clonotype has a handful of counts. The chain combines TRBV2 with TRBJ1-6, with D possibly being TRBD1 (5 bases). CDR1 is SNHLY, CDR2 FYNNEI, per germline. This CDR3 is 13 amino acids long. V gave up 6 bases and J gave up 4 bases, with 7 bases separating them. CDR3 region: CASRGGYNSPLHF. The CDR3 bases are TGTGCCAGCAGGGGGGGTTATAATTCACCCCTCCACTTT.

This clonotype was counted between two and nine times. V gene TRBV2 combines with J gene TRBJ2-7; 9 positions agree with TRBD1. J was trimmed by 3 bases and V by 4 bases; bases with no gene match: 4. The germline gives CDR1 SNHLY, CDR2 FYNNEI. This CDR3 spans 14 amino acids. CDR3 in amino acids: CASSGGQGHYEQYF. The CDR3 bases are TGTGCCAGCAGTGGGGGACAGGGTCACTACGAGCAGTACTTC.

The count of this clonotype is one. The J gene is TRBJ2-7, the V gene TRBV6-5; 7 bases map to TRBD1. CDR1 is MNHEY, CDR2 SVGAGI, per germline. J gave up 5 bases and V 5 bases, and 3 bases lay outside the gene matches. This CDR3 spans 12 amino acids. DNA for the CDR3: TGTGCCAGCAGTCTGACAGGGAACGAGCAGTACTTC. Its translation: CASSLTGNEQYF.

The V and J genes are TRBV25-1 and TRBJ1-6; 7 bases line up with TRBD1. Germline V CDR1 and CDR2: MGHDK, SYGVNS. V lost 8 bases and J lost 10; bases outside the gene matches: 11. The CDR3 has 14 residues. Here the CDR3 DNA reads TGTGCCAGCCCGACCGGAGGGGGCGGGTCACCCCTCCACTTT. Protein sequence: CASPTGGGGSPLHF.

This clonotype was seen a few times. The chain links TRBV9 to TRBJ1-5; D is unclear. The CDR3 is 13 amino acids. Trimming took off 3 bases at V and 4 bases at J, with 8 bases between the two ends. Germline assignment: CDR1 SGDLS and CDR2 YYNGEE. CDR3 DNA sequence: TGTGCCAGCAGCGCTGGGCCTAATCAGCCCCAGCATTTT. It encodes CASSAGPNQPQHF.

V is TRBV28 and J is TRBJ2-3; D might be TRBD2 (6 bases). V gave up 5 bases and J gave up 0 bases, with 15 bases separating them. The CDR3 covers 16 residues. The V gene's germline CDR1 is MDHEN and CDR2 SYDVKM. In DNA form, the CDR3 reads TGTGCCAGCAGTCAATGGCGGGGCTCTAGCACAGATACGCAGTATTTT. Encoded protein: CASSQWRGSSTDTQYF. Complete variable domain (other parts from reference TRBV28 and TRBJ2-3): DVKVTQSSRYLVKRTGEKVFLECVQDMDHENMFWYRQDPGLGLRLIYFSYDVKMKEKGDIPEGYSVSREKKERFSLILESASTNQTSMYLCASSQWRGSSTDTQYFGPGTRLTVL.

The genes are TRBV4-3 and TRBJ2-3; TRBD1 aligns across 9 bases. J gave up 4 bases and V 0 bases, and 2 bases lay outside the gene matches. CDR1 LGHNA and CDR2 YSLEER come from the germline V gene. The CDR3 runs to 15 residues. CDR3 in amino acids: CASSQEGQGPDTQYF. CDR3 sequence (DNA): TGCGCCAGCAGCCAAGAGGGACAGGGACCAGATACGCAGTATTTT.

The table lists this clonotype with a few counts. The chain links TRBV27 to TRBJ2-5; 7 nucleotides match TRBD2. Unmatched junction bases numbered 8, after V lost 2 bases and J lost 5 bases. CDR1 and CDR2 (germline): MNHEY, SMNVEV (reference sequence). CDR3 size: 15 residues. CDR3 protein: CASSLGVPGRETQYF. CDR3 bases: TGTGCCAGCAGTTTAGGTGTCCCCGGGAGGGAGACCCAGTACTTC.

This chain uses TRBV2 with TRBJ1-5; 8 bases agree with TRBD1. Germline CDR1 is SNHLY and CDR2 is FYNNEI. Unmatched junction bases numbered 1, after V lost 4 bases and J lost 5 bases. The CDR3 consists of 13 residues. The CDR3 sequence: CASSVDRDQPQHF. The CDR3 DNA follows: TGTGCCAGCAGTGTGGACAGGGATCAGCCCCAGCATTTT.

This clonotype was detected only a few times. The rearrangement joins TRBV28 to TRBJ2-4; 7 nucleotides line up with TRBD1. CDR1 is MDHEN, CDR2 SYDVKM, per germline. Trimming cost V 6 bases and J 5 bases; bases outside gene matches: 7. The CDR3 loop spans 14 amino acids. CDR3 nucleotide sequence: TGTGCCAGCAGCCAACAGGGGAATCAAAACATTCAGTACTTC. Protein product: CASSQQGNQNIQYF.

This clonotype was detected many times. The chain couples TRBV24-1 to TRBJ1-1; D might be TRBD1 (6 bases). The CDR3 extends over 14 amino acids. From germline, CDR1 is KGHDR and CDR2 SFDVKD. Trimming took 3 bases from V and 0 from J, leaving 7 bases between them. The CDR3 spells CATSDGGLNTEAFF. The CDR3 DNA follows: TGTGCCACCAGTGATGGGGGCTTGAACACTGAAGCTTTCTTT.

This clonotype has a handful of counts. The chain carries TRBV7-2 and TRBJ2-5; D assignment may be TRBD1 or TRBD2 (5 bases each). The germline CDR1 and CDR2 sequences are SGHTA and FQGNSA. The CDR3 length is 15 residues. Trimming cost V 5 bases and J 2 bases, with 15 bases left between them. The CDR3 coding sequence is TGTGCCAGCAGCCCCCGACAGCGGATTCAAGAGACCCAGTACTTC. Translated: CASSPRQRIQETQYF.

This clonotype was counted a few times. The chain has TRBV20-1 and TRBJ1-6; 7 bases map to TRBD1. The CDR3 runs 13 residues. Losses at the gene ends were 4 bases for V and 10 bases for J; bases not matched to a gene: 7. Germline V gives CDR1 DFQATT, CDR2 SNEGSKA (reference sequence). The CDR3 sequence is CSAKDREESPLHF. CDR3 nucleotides: TGCAGTGCTAAAGACAGGGAGGAATCACCCCTCCACTTT.

This clonotype was seen many times. The rearrangement links TRBV7-2 to TRBJ1-2; the D gene is possibly TRBD1 (6 bases). The germline gives CDR1 SGHTA, CDR2 FQGNSA. The length of the CDR3 is 14 residues. V was shortened by 5 bases and J by 3 bases, with 13 bases between the two germline ends. CDR3 bases: TGTGCCAGCAGCCGCGAGGACAGATACTATGGCTACACCTTC. Translating gives CASSREDRYYGYTF.

The CDR3 nucleotides are TGTGCCAGCACCCTTAAAGGCGACAGGGAAGGTGAAAAACTGTTTTTT. Encoded protein: CASTLKGDREGEKLFF. V and J are TRBV7-3 and TRBJ1-4; 7 bases align to TRBD1. This CDR3 is built from 16 residues. Germline assignment: CDR1 SGHTA and CDR2 FQGTGA. V lost 7 bases to trimming and J lost 7 bases; unmatched junction nucleotides: 15.

For this clonotype: A much larger clone sits a single nucleotide away, making a read error possible. The V call is TRBV6-2 or TRBV6-3, the J call TRBJ2-7, with D maybe TRBD2 (5 bases). This CDR3 contains 12 residues. CDR1 and CDR2 (germline): MNHEY, SVGEGT. CDR3 bases: TGTGCCAGCAGTTCACTAGGGAACGAGGAGTACTTC. Translation gives CASSSLGNEEYF.

V gene TRBV12-3 or TRBV12-4 combines with J gene TRBJ1-2; 7 nucleotides align to TRBD1. The length of the CDR3 is 15 residues. Trimming cost V 5 bases and J 4 bases; bases outside gene matches: 10. CDR3 coding DNA: TGTGCCAGCAGTCTTGGAGGGGGCGCAGGCTATGGCTACACCTTC. The encoded protein is CASSLGGGAGYGYTF.

In its sample, this clonotype was seen a few times. V is TRBV12-3 or TRBV12-4 and J is TRBJ1-1, with TRBD1 identical over 8 bases. The CDR3 consists of 13 residues. J gave up 1 base and V 7 bases, and 2 bases lay outside the gene matches. As DNA, the CDR3 is TGTGCCAGCATCGACAGGGGGAACACTGAAGCTTTCTTT. Its translation is CASIDRGNTEAFF.

The chain employs TRBV7-9 and TRBJ2-5; no clear D. The CDR3 extends over 15 amino acids. The germline gives CDR1 SEHNR, CDR2 FQNEAQ (reference sequence). Trimming pared 4 bases from V and 2 bases from J, leaving 14 bases between. The CDR3: CASSSLGQAQETQYF. The CDR3 DNA reads as TGTGCCAGCAGCTCCCTTGGGCAGGCACAAGAGACCCAGTACTTC.

This clonotype was seen at least ten times. This rearrangement joins TRBV20-1 to TRBJ2-1; TRBD1 matches 9 bases. The CDR3 is 15 residues long. Trimming cost V 5 bases and J 7 bases; bases outside gene matches: 12. Germline values: CDR1 DFQATT, CDR2 SNEGSKA (reference sequence). In nucleotides, the CDR3 is TGCAGTGCTCCCCCCAACAGGGGGCGCGGTAATGAGCAGTTCTTC. Its protein product is CSAPPNRGRGNEQFF.

This clonotype occurred a few times. The chain joins TRBV5-4 to TRBJ2-5; D is unclear. Germline V gene data show CDR1 as SGHNT and CDR2 as YYREEE (reference sequence). The CDR3 spans 13 residues. V was cut by 2 bases and J by 2 bases, with 7 bases left in between. This CDR3 is CASSFVGQETQYF. CDR3 nucleotide sequence: TGTGCCAGCAGCTTCGTGGGACAAGAGACCCAGTACTTC.

V gene TRBV5-1 combines with J gene TRBJ2-2; D is possibly TRBD1 or TRBD2 (5 bases each). This CDR3 comprises 16 residues. Germline-derived CDR1 and CDR2 are SGHRS and YFSETQ. V dropped 0 bases and J dropped 4 bases, with 13 bases sitting between them. CDR3 nucleotides: TGCGCCAGCAGCTTGGTCACGGGGCGAGGCACCGGGGAGCTGTTTTTT. This encodes CASSLVTGRGTGELFF.

Only a few counts were recorded for this clonotype. V usage is TRBV28 and J usage is TRBJ2-2; TRBD2 matches at 11 bases. V lost 6 bases and J lost 6; bases outside the gene matches: 6. The CDR3 runs 15 residues. CDR1 is MDHEN, CDR2 SYDVKM, per germline. DNA for the CDR3: TGTGCCAGCAGGAAACCGGGACTAGCGGCCGGGGAGCTGTTTTTT. Its translation: CASRKPGLAAGELFF.

This chain uses TRBV12-3 or TRBV12-4 with TRBJ2-3; D is possibly TRBD2 (5 bases). The CDR3 is made up of 13 amino acids. V lost 2 bases, J lost 4 bases, and 7 bases lay in between. The CDR3 DNA follows: TGTGCCAGCAGTTTAACCGGGGCAGATACGCAGTATTTT. It is translated as CASSLTGADTQYF.

The chain uses TRBV7-2 and TRBJ2-1, with 11 bases identical to TRBD1. Germline V CDR1 and CDR2: SGHTA, FQGNSA. After removal of 4 bases from V and 5 bases from J, the junction contained 7 bases not matched to a gene. This CDR3 is 16 amino acids long. CDR3 nucleotide sequence: TGTGCCAGCAGCTCGGGGACAGGGGGGAACCACAATGAGCAGTTCTTC. Its protein product is CASSSGTGGNHNEQFF.

Ten or more counts support this clonotype. This chain joins TRBV29-1 and TRBJ2-1; D uncertain. The germline V gene has CDR1 SQVTM and CDR2 ANQGSEA. Trimming stripped 4 bases from V and 0 bases from J, with 10 bases between. The CDR3 totals 14 residues. The CDR3 sequence is CSVVGLSSYNEQFF. CDR3 DNA: TGCAGCGTTGTCGGCCTTAGCTCCTACAATGAGCAGTTCTTC.